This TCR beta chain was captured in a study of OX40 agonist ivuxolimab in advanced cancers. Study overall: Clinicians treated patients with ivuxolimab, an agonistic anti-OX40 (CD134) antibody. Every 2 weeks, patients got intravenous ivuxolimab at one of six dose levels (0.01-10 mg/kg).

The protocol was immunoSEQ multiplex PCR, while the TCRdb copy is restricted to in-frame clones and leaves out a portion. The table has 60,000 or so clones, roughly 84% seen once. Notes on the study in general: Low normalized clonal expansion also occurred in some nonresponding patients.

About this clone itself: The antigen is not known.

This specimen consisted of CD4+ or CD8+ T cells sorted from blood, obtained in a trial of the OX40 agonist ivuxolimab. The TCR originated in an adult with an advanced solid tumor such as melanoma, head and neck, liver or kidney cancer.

As DNA, the CDR3 is TGTGCCAGCAGCCTCGGGACTAGCGGGAGACCCGGGCGCAACGAGCAGTACTTC. Residues: CASSLGTSGRPGRNEQYF. The J gene is TRBJ2-7, the V gene TRBV7-8, with 14 bases that match TRBD2. Per the germline V gene, CDR1 is SGHVS and CDR2 is FQNEAQ. There are 18 residues in the CDR3. Trimming took 5 bases from V and 5 from J; bases not matched to a gene: 14.